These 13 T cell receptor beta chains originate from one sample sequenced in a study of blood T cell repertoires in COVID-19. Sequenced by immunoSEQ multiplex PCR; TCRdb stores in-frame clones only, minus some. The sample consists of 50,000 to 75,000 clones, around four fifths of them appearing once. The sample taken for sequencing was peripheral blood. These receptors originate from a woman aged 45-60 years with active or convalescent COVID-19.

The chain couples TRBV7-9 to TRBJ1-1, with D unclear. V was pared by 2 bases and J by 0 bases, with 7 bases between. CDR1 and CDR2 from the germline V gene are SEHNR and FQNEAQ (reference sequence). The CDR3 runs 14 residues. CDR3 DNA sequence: TGTGCCAGCAGCTTATCGAGGATGAACACTGAAGCTTTCTTT. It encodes CASSLSRMNTEAFF. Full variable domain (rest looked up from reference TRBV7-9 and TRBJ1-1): DTGVSQNPRHKITKRGQNVTFRCDPISEHNRLYWYRQTLGQGPEFLTYFQNEAQLEKSRLLSDRFSAERPKGSFSTLEIQRTEQGDSAMYLCASSLSRMNTEAFFGQGTRLTVV.

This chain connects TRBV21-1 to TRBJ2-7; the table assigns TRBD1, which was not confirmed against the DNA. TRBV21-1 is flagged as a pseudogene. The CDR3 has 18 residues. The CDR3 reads CASSKAKFRRDRGCEQYF. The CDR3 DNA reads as TGTGCCAGCAGCAAAGCCAAATTTCGCCGGGACAGGGGGTGCGAGCAGTACTTC.

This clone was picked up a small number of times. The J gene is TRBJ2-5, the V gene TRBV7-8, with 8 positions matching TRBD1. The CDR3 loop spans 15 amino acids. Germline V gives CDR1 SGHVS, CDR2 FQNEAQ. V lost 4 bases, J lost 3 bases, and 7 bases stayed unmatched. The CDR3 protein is CASSSPGGSEETQYF. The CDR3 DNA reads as TGTGCCAGCAGCTCACCAGGGGGCTCGGAAGAGACCCAGTACTTC.

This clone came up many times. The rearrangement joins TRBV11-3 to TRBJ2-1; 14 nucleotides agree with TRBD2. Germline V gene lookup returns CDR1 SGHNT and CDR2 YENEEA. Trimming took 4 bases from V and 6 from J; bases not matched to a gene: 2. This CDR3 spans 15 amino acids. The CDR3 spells CASSSGLAGGNEQFF. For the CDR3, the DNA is TGTGCCAGCAGCTCAGGACTAGCGGGGGGCAATGAGCAGTTCTTC.

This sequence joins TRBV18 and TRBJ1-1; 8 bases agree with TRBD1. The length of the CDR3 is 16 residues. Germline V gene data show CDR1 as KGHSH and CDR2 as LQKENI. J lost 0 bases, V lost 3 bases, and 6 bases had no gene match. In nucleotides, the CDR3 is TGTGCCAGCTCACCCCTGGGACAGGCCTTGAACACTGAAGCTTTCTTT. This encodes CASSPLGQALNTEAFF.

This CDR3 is CASSLPGTTFQYF. As DNA, the CDR3 is TGTGCCAGCAGTTTACCTGGGACTACATTTCAGTACTTC. The chain recombines TRBV12-3 or TRBV12-4 with TRBJ2-5; the match to TRBD2 covers 7 bases. This CDR3 comprises 13 residues. J lost 11 bases, V lost 2 bases, and 8 bases had no gene match.

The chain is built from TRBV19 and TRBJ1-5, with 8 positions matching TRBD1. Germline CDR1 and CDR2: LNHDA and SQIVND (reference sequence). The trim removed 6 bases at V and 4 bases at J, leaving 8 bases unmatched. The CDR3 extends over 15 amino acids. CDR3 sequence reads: CASSLWTGSNQPQHF. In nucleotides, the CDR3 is TGTGCCAGTAGCCTATGGACAGGGAGTAATCAGCCCCAGCATTTT.

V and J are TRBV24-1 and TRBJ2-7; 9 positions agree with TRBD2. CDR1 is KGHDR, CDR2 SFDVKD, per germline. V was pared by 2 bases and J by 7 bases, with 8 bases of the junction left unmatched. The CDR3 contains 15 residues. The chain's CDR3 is CATSDYPSGTKEQYF. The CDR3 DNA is TGTGCCACCAGTGATTACCCTAGCGGGACGAAAGAGCAGTACTTC.

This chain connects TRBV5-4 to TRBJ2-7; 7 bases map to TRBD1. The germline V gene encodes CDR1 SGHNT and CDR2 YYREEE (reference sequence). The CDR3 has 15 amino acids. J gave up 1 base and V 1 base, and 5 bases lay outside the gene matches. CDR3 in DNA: TGTGCCAGCAGCTTGAAGGGGGCCGGTTCCTACGAGCAGTACTTC. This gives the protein CASSLKGAGSYEQYF.

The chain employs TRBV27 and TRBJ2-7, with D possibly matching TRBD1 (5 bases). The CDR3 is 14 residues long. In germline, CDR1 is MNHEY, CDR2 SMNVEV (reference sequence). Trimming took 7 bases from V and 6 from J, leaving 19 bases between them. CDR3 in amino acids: CASMPWGGEREQYF. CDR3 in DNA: TGTGCCAGCATGCCTTGGGGCGGTGAGCGCGAGCAGTACTTC.

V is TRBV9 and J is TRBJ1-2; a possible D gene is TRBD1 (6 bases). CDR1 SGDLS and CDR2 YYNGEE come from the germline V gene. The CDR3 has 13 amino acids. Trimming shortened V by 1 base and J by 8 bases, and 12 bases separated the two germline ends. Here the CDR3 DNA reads TGTGCCAGCAGCGTATCCCCACAGGGAGGCTACACCTTC. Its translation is CASSVSPQGGYTF.

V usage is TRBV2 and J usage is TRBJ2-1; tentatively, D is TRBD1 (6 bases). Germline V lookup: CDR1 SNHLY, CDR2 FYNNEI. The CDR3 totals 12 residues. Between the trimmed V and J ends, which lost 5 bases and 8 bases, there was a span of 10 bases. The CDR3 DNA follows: TGTGCCAGCAGTCTACAGGGAGATGAGCAGTTCTTC. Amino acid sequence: CASSLQGDEQFF.

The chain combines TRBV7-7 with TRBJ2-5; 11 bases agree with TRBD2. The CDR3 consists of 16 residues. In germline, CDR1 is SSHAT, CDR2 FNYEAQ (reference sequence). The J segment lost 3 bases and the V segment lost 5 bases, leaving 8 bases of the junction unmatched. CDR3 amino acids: CASSPGGSGREETQYF. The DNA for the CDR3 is TGTGCCAGCAGCCCCGGGGGTAGCGGGAGGGAAGAGACCCAGTACTTC.